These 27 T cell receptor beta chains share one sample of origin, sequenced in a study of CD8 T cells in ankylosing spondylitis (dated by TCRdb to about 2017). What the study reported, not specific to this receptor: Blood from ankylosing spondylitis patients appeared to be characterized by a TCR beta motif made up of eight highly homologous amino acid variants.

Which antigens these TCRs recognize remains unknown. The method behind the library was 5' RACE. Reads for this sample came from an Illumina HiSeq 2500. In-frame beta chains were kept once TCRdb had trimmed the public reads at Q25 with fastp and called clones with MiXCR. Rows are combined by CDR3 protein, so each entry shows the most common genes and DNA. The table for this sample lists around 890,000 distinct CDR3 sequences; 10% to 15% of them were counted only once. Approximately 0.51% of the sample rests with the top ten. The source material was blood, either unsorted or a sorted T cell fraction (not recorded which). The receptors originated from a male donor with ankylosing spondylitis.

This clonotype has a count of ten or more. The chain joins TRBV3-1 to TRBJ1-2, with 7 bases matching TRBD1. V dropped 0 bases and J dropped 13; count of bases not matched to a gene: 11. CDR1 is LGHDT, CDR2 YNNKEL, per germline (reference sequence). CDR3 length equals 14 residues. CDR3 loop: CASSQDLGQERITF. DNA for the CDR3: TGTGCCAGCAGCCAAGATCTTGGACAGGAACGAATCACCTTC.

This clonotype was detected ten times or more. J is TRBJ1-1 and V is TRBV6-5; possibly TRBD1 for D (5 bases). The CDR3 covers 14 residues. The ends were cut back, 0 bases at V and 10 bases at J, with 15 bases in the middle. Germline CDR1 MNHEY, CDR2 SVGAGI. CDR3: CASSYSTGRTGAFF. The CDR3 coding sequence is TGTGCCAGCAGTTACTCCACGGGGCGGACGGGAGCTTTCTTT.

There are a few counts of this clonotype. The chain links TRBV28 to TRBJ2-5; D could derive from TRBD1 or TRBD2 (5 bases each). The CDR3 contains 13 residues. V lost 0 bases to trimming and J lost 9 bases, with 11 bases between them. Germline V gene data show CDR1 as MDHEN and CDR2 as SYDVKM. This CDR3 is CASSLWGDSAQYF. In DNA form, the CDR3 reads TGTGCCAGCAGTTTATGGGGAGACAGCGCCCAGTACTTC. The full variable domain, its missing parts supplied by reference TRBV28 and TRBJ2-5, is DVKVTQSSRYLVKRTGEKVFLECVQDMDHENMFWYRQDPGLGLRLIYFSYDVKMKEKGDIPEGYSVSREKKERFSLILESASTNQTSMYLCASSLWGDSAQYFGPGTRLLVL.

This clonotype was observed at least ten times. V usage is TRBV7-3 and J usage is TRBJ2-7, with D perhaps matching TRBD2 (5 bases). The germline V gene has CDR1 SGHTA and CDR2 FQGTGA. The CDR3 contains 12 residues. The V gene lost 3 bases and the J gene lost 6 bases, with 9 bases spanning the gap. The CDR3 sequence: CASSFREGEQYF. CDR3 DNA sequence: TGTGCCAGCAGCTTTCGGGAAGGCGAGCAGTACTTC.

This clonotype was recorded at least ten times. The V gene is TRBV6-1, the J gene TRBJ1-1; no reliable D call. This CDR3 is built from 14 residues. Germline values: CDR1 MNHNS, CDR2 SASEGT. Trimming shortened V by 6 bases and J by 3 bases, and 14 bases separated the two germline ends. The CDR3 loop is CASRFLSEYTEAFF. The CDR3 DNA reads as TGTGCCAGCAGATTTTTGTCGGAGTACACTGAAGCTTTCTTT.

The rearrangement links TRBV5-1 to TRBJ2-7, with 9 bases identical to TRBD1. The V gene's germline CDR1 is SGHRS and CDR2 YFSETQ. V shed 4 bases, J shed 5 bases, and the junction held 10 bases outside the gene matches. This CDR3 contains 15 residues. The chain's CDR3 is CASSGGDRVDHEQYF. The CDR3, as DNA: TGCGCCAGCAGCGGGGGGGACAGGGTGGACCACGAGCAGTACTTC.

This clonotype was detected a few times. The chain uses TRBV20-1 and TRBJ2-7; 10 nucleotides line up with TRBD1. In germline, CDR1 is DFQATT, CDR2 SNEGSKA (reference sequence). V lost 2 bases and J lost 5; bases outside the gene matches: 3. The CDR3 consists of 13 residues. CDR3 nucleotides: TGCAGTGCTAGAAGGACAGGGGGTAACGAGCAGTACTTC. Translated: CSARRTGGNEQYF.

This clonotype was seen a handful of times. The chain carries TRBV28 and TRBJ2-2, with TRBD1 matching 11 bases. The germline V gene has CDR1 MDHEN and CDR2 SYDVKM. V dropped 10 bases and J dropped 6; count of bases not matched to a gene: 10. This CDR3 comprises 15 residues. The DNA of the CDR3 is TGTGCCACCCTCCCCACGGACAGGGGGCCCGGGGAGCTGTTTTTT. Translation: CATLPTDRGPGELFF.

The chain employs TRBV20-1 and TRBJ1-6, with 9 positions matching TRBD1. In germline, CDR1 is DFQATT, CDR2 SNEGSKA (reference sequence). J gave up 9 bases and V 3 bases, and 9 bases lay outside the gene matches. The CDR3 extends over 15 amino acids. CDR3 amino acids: CSARGDREMSSPLHF. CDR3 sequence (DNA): TGCAGTGCTAGGGGGGACAGGGAAATGAGTTCACCCCTCCACTTT.

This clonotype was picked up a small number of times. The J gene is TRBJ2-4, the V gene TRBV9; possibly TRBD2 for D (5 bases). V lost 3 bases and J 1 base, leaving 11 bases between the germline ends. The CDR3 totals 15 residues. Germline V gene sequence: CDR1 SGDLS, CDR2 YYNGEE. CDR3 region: CASSGGVGAKNIQYF. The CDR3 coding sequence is TGTGCCAGCAGCGGGGGAGTAGGGGCCAAAAACATTCAGTACTTC.

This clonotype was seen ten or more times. The DNA of the CDR3 is TGCAGCGTTGGTGAGGACTCCTACGAGCAGTACTTC. Translation: CSVGEDSYEQYF. The V and J genes are TRBV29-1 and TRBJ2-7, with unresolved D. Germline V gene data show CDR1 as SQVTM and CDR2 as ANQGSEA. V was pared by 4 bases and J by 0 bases, with 7 bases between. The CDR3 has 12 amino acids.

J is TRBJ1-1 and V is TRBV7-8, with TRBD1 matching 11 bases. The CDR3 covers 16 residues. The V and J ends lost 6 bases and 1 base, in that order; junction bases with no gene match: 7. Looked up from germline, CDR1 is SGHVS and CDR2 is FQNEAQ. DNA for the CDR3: TGTGCCAGCAGGAGAGGGACAGGGGGGAAGAACACTGAAGCTTTCTTT. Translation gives CASRRGTGGKNTEAFF. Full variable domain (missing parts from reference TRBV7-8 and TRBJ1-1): GAGVSQSPRYKVAKRGQDVALRCDPISGHVSLFWYQQALGQGPEFLTYFQNEAQLDKSGLPSDRFFAERPEGSVSTLKIQRTQQEDSAVYLCASRRGTGGKNTEAFFGQGTRLTVV.

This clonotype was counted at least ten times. DNA for the CDR3: TGTGCCAGCGGACGACAGGGGAACACTGAAGCTTTCTTT. Translating it yields CASGRQGNTEAFF. The V call is TRBV27, the J call TRBJ1-1; 7 nucleotides align to TRBD1. Trimming at V came to 8 bases and at J to 1 base, leaving 4 bases not matched to a gene. The CDR3 length is 13 residues. The germline CDR1 and CDR2 sequences are MNHEY and SMNVEV (reference sequence).

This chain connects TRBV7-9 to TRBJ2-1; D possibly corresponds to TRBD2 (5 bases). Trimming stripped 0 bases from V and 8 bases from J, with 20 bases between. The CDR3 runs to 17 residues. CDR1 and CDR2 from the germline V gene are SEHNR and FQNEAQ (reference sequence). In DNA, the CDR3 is TGTGCCAGCAGCTTAGCCGAGGACTCTACAATGAACGATGAGCAGTTCTTC. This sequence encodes CASSLAEDSTMNDEQFF. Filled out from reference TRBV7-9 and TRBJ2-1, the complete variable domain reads DTGVSQNPRHKITKRGQNVTFRCDPISEHNRLYWYRQTLGQGPEFLTYFQNEAQLEKSRLLSDRFSAERPKGSFSTLEIQRTEQGDSAMYLCASSLAEDSTMNDEQFFGPGTRLTVL.

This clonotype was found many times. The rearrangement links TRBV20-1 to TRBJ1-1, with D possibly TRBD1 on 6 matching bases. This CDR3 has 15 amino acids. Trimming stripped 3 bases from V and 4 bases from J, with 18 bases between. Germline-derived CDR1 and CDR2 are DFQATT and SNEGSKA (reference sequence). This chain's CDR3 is CSARRGGRVGTEAFF. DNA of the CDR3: TGCAGTGCTAGGAGGGGGGGTCGGGTAGGCACTGAAGCTTTCTTT.

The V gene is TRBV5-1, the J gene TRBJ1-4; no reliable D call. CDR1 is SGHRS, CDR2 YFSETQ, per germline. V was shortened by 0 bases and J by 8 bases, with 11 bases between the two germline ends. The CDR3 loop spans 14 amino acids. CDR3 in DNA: TGCGCCAGCAGCTTGGGGGAAGCCACGGAAAAACTGTTTTTT. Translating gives CASSLGEATEKLFF.

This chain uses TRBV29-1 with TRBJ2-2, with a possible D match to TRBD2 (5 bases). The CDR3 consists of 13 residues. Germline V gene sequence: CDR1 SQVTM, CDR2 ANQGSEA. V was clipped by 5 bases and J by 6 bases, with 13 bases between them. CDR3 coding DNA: TGCAGCGTTTACATCGAGGGTCCCGGGGAGCTGTTTTTT. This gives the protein CSVYIEGPGELFF.

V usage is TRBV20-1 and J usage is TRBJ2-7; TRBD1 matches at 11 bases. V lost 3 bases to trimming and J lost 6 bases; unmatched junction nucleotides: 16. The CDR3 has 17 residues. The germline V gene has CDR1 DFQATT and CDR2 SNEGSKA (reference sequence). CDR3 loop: CSASASGTGGLASEQYF. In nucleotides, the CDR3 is TGCAGTGCTAGCGCCTCCGGGACAGGGGGACTGGCTAGCGAGCAGTACTTC.

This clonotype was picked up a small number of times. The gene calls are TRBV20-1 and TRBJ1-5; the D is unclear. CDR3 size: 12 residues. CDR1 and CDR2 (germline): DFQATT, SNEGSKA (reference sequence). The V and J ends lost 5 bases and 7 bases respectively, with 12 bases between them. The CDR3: CSALSTRQPQHF. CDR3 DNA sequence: TGCAGTGCTCTGTCGACACGGCAGCCCCAGCATTTT.

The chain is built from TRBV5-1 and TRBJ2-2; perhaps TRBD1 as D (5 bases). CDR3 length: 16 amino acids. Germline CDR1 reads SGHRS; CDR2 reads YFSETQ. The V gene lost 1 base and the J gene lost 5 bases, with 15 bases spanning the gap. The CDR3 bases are TGCGCCAGCAGCTTGAGTAGTCAGGGCGTGACCGGGGAGCTGTTTTTT. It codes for CASSLSSQGVTGELFF.

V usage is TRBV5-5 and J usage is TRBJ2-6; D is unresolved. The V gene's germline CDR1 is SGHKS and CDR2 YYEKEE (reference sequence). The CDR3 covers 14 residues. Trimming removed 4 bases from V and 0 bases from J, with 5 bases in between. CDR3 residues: CASSGSSGANVLTF. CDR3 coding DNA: TGTGCCAGCAGCGGTAGCTCTGGGGCCAACGTCCTGACTTTC.

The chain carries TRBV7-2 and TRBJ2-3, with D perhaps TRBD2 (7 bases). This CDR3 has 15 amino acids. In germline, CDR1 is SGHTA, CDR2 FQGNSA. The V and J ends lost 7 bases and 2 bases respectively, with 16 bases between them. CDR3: CASTEGGVHTDTQYF. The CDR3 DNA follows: TGTGCCAGCACCGAGGGGGGGGTGCACACAGATACGCAGTATTTT.

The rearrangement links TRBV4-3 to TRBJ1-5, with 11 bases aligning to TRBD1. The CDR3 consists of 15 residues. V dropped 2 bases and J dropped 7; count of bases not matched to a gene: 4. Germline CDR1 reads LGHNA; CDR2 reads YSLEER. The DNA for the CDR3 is TGCGCCAGCAGCCAAACGGGACAGGGGGGCCAGCCCCAGCATTTT. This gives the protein CASSQTGQGGQPQHF.

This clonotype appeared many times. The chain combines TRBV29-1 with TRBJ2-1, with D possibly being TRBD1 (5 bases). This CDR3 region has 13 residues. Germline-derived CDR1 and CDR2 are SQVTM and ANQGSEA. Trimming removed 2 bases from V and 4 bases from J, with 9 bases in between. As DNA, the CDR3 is TGCAGCGTTGAACAGGGTCTTTACAATGAGCAGTTCTTC. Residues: CSVEQGLYNEQFF.

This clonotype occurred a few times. Written as DNA, the CDR3 is TGCAGTGCTAGAGATTGGGAACGAGATGAAAAACTGTTTTTT. It specifies CSARDWERDEKLFF. The genes are TRBV20-1 and TRBJ1-4; D is unresolved. Germline CDR1 and CDR2: DFQATT and SNEGSKA (reference sequence). The V gene lost 0 bases and the J gene lost 6 bases, with 11 bases spanning the gap. The CDR3 runs 14 residues.

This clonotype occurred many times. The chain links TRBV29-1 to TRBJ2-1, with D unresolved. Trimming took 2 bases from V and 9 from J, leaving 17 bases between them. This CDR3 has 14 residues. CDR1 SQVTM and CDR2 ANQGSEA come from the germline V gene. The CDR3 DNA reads TGCAGCGTTGAATGGACCTCAACCCACGGTGAGCAGTTCTTC. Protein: CSVEWTSTHGEQFF.

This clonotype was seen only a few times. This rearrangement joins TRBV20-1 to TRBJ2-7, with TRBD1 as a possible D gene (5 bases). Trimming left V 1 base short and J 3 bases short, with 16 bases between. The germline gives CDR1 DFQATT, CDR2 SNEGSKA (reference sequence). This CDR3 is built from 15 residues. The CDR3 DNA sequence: TGCAGTGCTAGAGGGGGCCCTAGACAGAACTACGAGCAGTACTTC. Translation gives CSARGGPRQNYEQYF.